The clone carrying this TCR beta chain was recorded once. Patients at the Seattle site were enrolled during active infection and followed longitudinally. These data originate in a study of blood T cell repertoires in COVID-19. Study in general: COVID-19 samples, acute and convalescent, were from the United States, Italy and Spain.

Original processing methods: Estimation of nucleated cell counts relied on the amplification of reference gene primers. Clones were sequenced by immunoSEQ multiplex PCR, and TCRdb holds only the in-frame ones, with some missing. The D gene and trimming were derived from the DNA, and the V and J assignments and clone size from that table. There are about 49,000 clones in the sample; around 86% occur only once, and around 20% lies in the top ten. The sequenced sample consisted of peripheral blood. This TCR was recovered from an elderly woman with COVID-19, enrolled during active disease.

Here the CDR3 reads CASSLAFNTGELFF. CDR3 DNA: TGTGCCAGCAGCTTGGCTTTCAACACCGGGGAGCTGTTTTTT. V gene TRBV5-5 combines with J gene TRBJ2-2; D gene ambiguous. The length of the CDR3 is 14 residues. The ends were cut back, 0 bases at V and 2 bases at J, with 5 bases in the middle. The germline V gene encodes CDR1 SGHKS and CDR2 YYEKEE (reference sequence).